The rows below give T cell receptor beta chains drawn from one sample of a study of identifying expanded T cells in peripheral blood. The assay was immunoSEQ multiplex PCR, and TCRdb's table has in-frame clones only and misses some. The sample includes about 74,000 clones, 84% of them seen just once. The sequenced sample was blood. These receptors all stem from a person aged 18 to 69 in good health. Each CDR3 is given without its conserved first and last residue. A D gene is named only where the DNA matches it firmly.

>-|TRBV5-1
ASSFASSYEQY
>-|TRBV28
ASSIPSAYTGELF
>TRBD2|TRBV19
ASIGLAGDKNTDTQY
>TRBD1|TRBV7-6
ASSLATGPQETQY
>-|TRBV30
AWARGSANEKLF
>-|TRBV7-2
ASSSGPDTQY
>-|TRBV10-3
AISESGGVNEKLF
>-|TRBV9
ASNPGHQNYGYT
>TRBD2|TRBV19
ASSKTPLAETETGELF
>TRBD1|TRBV5-1
ASRVSGGIYGYT
>-|TRBV28
ASSLPGAGARNQPQH
>TRBD1|TRBV5-6
ASSWTGVWGIQY
>-|TRBV5-1
ASSWDSQETQY
>TRBD1|TRBV19
ATNLGQGDTGELF
>-|TRBV7-2
ASSLGWTFNEQF
>-|TRBV9
ASSAHGAGANVLT
>-|TRBV5-1
ASSLGGAEPYEQY
>TRBD1|TRBV30
AWGSTGFDEKLF
>-|TRBV28
ASSSGRYGYT
>TRBD2|TRBV29-1
SVPGTSGIGTDTQY